This is a list of T cell receptor beta chains from one sample in a study of blood T cells in healthy people across ages. TCRdb used MiXCR to reprocess the 5' RACE reads, holding one entry per CDR3 protein. The sample has about 500,000 distinct CDR3 sequences, under 30% seen once. The same data also went into a second study, on T cells of mothers and their children.

Sequenced sample: blood. These receptors came from a boy aged 10-17 years in good health. Each CDR3 is given with its conserved first and last residue. Each record gives: V gene, clone size, D gene, J gene, CDR3 DNA, CDR3 protein. A D gene is named only where the DNA matches it firmly. Clone size, where shown, is once, few, many, or a class for clones that have expanded.

v_gene: TRBV29-1; abundance: -; d_gene: -; j_gene: TRBJ1-1; CDR3nt: TGCAGCGTTGACAGGGGCGTAAGCACTGAAGCTTTCTTT; CDR3aa: CSVDRGVSTEAFF
v_gene: TRBV19; abundance: -; d_gene: -; j_gene: TRBJ2-6; CDR3nt: TGTGCCAGTAGTATAGGAACCTCTGGGGCCAACGTCCTGACTTTC; CDR3aa: CASSIGTSGANVLTF
v_gene: TRBV25-1; abundance: few; d_gene: -; j_gene: TRBJ1-3; CDR3nt: TGTGCCAGCAGTGTGATCGGAAACACCATATATTTT; CDR3aa: CASSVIGNTIYF
v_gene: TRBV27; abundance: -; d_gene: TRBD2; j_gene: TRBJ2-5; CDR3nt: TGTGCCAGCAGTGAGACTAGCGGGGGTAAAGAGACCCAGTACTTC; CDR3aa: CASSETSGGKETQYF
v_gene: TRBV7-2; abundance: few; d_gene: -; j_gene: TRBJ2-7; CDR3nt: TGTGCCAGCAGCTTTTGGGTGGATTCCTACGAGCAGTACTTC; CDR3aa: CASSFWVDSYEQYF
v_gene: TRBV7-2; abundance: few; d_gene: TRBD1; j_gene: TRBJ2-7; CDR3nt: TGTGCCAGCAGCTTAGCAAAAATTGGGCTTCATCTAGGGGGCCCCTACGAGCAGTACTTC; CDR3aa: CASSLAKIGLHLGGPYEQYF
v_gene: TRBV29-1; abundance: -; d_gene: -; j_gene: TRBJ2-1; CDR3nt: TGCAGCGTTGAAGACAGTCACAATGAGCAGTTCTTC; CDR3aa: CSVEDSHNEQFF
v_gene: TRBV19; abundance: -; d_gene: TRBD2; j_gene: TRBJ2-1; CDR3nt: TGTGCCAGTAGTCGACTAGCGCAGAATGAGCAGTTCTTC; CDR3aa: CASSRLAQNEQFF
v_gene: TRBV6-1; abundance: few; d_gene: TRBD2; j_gene: TRBJ2-6; CDR3nt: TGTGCCAGCAGGGGTCGACTAGCGGGGGACTCTGGGGCCAACGTCCTGACTTTC; CDR3aa: CASRGRLAGDSGANVLTF
v_gene: TRBV7-3; abundance: few; d_gene: TRBD2; j_gene: TRBJ2-3; CDR3nt: TGTGCCAGCAGCTCGAGCCTAGGACTAGGCAAAACAGATACGCAGTATTTT; CDR3aa: CASSSSLGLGKTDTQYF
v_gene: TRBV5-1; abundance: -; d_gene: -; j_gene: TRBJ2-7; CDR3nt: TGCGCCAGCAGCCGGGGGACAGATTCCTACGAGCAGTACTTC; CDR3aa: CASSRGTDSYEQYF
v_gene: TRBV29-1; abundance: -; d_gene: -; j_gene: TRBJ1-1; CDR3nt: TGCAGCGTTGATAGGACCACTGAAGCTTTCTTT; CDR3aa: CSVDRTTEAFF
v_gene: TRBV28; abundance: -; d_gene: -; j_gene: TRBJ1-3; CDR3nt: TGTGCCAGCAGTACGGCCCTACTCGGAAACACCATATATTTT; CDR3aa: CASSTALLGNTIYF
v_gene: TRBV24-1; abundance: few; d_gene: -; j_gene: TRBJ2-5; CDR3nt: TGTGCCACCAGTGATCTGGACTTCGGGGAGACCCAGTACTTC; CDR3aa: CATSDLDFGETQYF
v_gene: TRBV5-6; abundance: few; d_gene: TRBD1; j_gene: TRBJ2-4; CDR3nt: TGTGCCAGCATCGTTCGGACAGGGTTAGACATTCAGTACTTC; CDR3aa: CASIVRTGLDIQYF
v_gene: TRBV7-9; abundance: -; d_gene: -; j_gene: TRBJ2-7; CDR3nt: TGTGCCAGCAGCTTTCCCAAGTCCTACGAGCAGTACTTC; CDR3aa: CASSFPKSYEQYF
v_gene: TRBV19; abundance: -; d_gene: -; j_gene: TRBJ1-1; CDR3nt: TGTGCCAGTAGTATAATAGAGAACACTGAAGCTTTCTTT; CDR3aa: CASSIIENTEAFF
v_gene: TRBV28; abundance: few; d_gene: TRBD1; j_gene: TRBJ2-5; CDR3nt: TGTGCCAGCAGTTCCCTTCGGACAGGGCGAAGACAAGAGACCCAGTACTTC; CDR3aa: CASSSLRTGRRQETQYF
v_gene: TRBV3-1; abundance: -; d_gene: TRBD2; j_gene: TRBJ2-4; CDR3nt: TGTGCCAGCAGCCCGACTAGCTCGAAAAACATTCAGTACTTC; CDR3aa: CASSPTSSKNIQYF
v_gene: TRBV28; abundance: few; d_gene: TRBD2; j_gene: TRBJ2-7; CDR3nt: TGTGCCAGCAGTTTATGGGCTAGCGGCAGCAGGGACGAGCAGTACTTC; CDR3aa: CASSLWASGSRDEQYF
v_gene: TRBV20-1; abundance: -; d_gene: TRBD2; j_gene: TRBJ2-7; CDR3nt: TGCAGTGCTGGGACTAGCGGGAAATACGAGCAGTACTTC; CDR3aa: CSAGTSGKYEQYF
v_gene: TRBV21-1; abundance: few; d_gene: -; j_gene: TRBJ2-1; CDR3nt: TGTGCCAGCAGCAAAAATATGGACAGGGGGCTTCACAATGAGCAGTTCTTC; CDR3aa: CASSKNMDRGLHNEQFF
v_gene: TRBV6-5; abundance: -; d_gene: -; j_gene: TRBJ1-6; CDR3nt: TGTGCCAGCGGTGGTCTCAATTCACCCCTCCACTTT; CDR3aa: CASGGLNSPLHF
v_gene: TRBV5-5; abundance: many; d_gene: TRBD2; j_gene: TRBJ2-5; CDR3nt: TGTGCCAGCAGCTTGGATCGGACTAGCCAAGAGACCCAGTACTTC; CDR3aa: CASSLDRTSQETQYF
v_gene: TRBV7-9; abundance: -; d_gene: -; j_gene: TRBJ2-7; CDR3nt: TGTGCCAGCAGCTTAGCGGAGCAGGGAGAATACGAGCAGTACTTC; CDR3aa: CASSLAEQGEYEQYF
v_gene: TRBV6-2/TRBV6-3; abundance: few; d_gene: -; j_gene: TRBJ2-7; CDR3nt: TGTGCCAGCAGTGGTCCGGGACGGGCCTCCTACGAGCAGTACTTC; CDR3aa: CASSGPGRASYEQYF
v_gene: TRBV27; abundance: few; d_gene: -; j_gene: TRBJ2-1; CDR3nt: TGTGCCAGCAGTTGGTGGAGGGGAGGTTCAGTAAATGAGCAGTTCTTC; CDR3aa: CASSWWRGGSVNEQFF
v_gene: TRBV15; abundance: -; d_gene: -; j_gene: TRBJ1-1; CDR3nt: TGTGCCACCAGCAGTGGGGGGCCTGAAGCTTTCTTT; CDR3aa: CATSSGGPEAFF
v_gene: TRBV2; abundance: -; d_gene: -; j_gene: TRBJ1-4; CDR3nt: TGTGCCAGCAGGGGACCCGGAAATGAAAAACTGTTTTTT; CDR3aa: CASRGPGNEKLFF
v_gene: TRBV29-1; abundance: few; d_gene: -; j_gene: TRBJ2-2; CDR3nt: TGCAGCGCAAGACCCGTAGGGGACACCGGGGAGCTGTTTTTT; CDR3aa: CSARPVGDTGELFF
v_gene: TRBV9; abundance: -; d_gene: -; j_gene: TRBJ2-5; CDR3nt: TGTGCCAGCAGCGTCCGAGGGAGTGAGGGGCAAGAGACCCAGTACTTC; CDR3aa: CASSVRGSEGQETQYF
v_gene: TRBV6-1; abundance: few; d_gene: -; j_gene: TRBJ1-1; CDR3nt: TGTGCCAGCAGTGAAAGGTACACTGAAGCTTTCTTT; CDR3aa: CASSERYTEAFF
v_gene: TRBV6-5; abundance: -; d_gene: TRBD1; j_gene: TRBJ1-1; CDR3nt: TGTGCCAGCAGTTGGACAGGGGTGAACACTGAAGCTTTCTTT; CDR3aa: CASSWTGVNTEAFF
v_gene: TRBV7-2; abundance: few; d_gene: TRBD2; j_gene: TRBJ2-1; CDR3nt: TGTGCCAGCAGTCCGCAACCTAGCGGGAGTTACAATGAGCAGTTCTTC; CDR3aa: CASSPQPSGSYNEQFF
v_gene: TRBV20-1; abundance: few; d_gene: TRBD1; j_gene: TRBJ1-3; CDR3nt: TGCAGTGCTCTGACAGGGTACTCTGGAAACACCATATATTTT; CDR3aa: CSALTGYSGNTIYF
v_gene: TRBV6-5; abundance: few; d_gene: -; j_gene: TRBJ1-6; CDR3nt: TGTGCCAGCAGTTACGAGGGACAAGATTCACCCCTCCACTTT; CDR3aa: CASSYEGQDSPLHF
v_gene: TRBV14; abundance: few; d_gene: -; j_gene: TRBJ1-1; CDR3nt: TGTGCCAGCAGCCCCCGGACAGCGTCGGGCACTGAAGCTTTCTTT; CDR3aa: CASSPRTASGTEAFF
v_gene: TRBV29-1; abundance: few; d_gene: -; j_gene: TRBJ2-7; CDR3nt: TGCAGCGCACGGACATCGACCTACGAGCAGTACTTC; CDR3aa: CSARTSTYEQYF
v_gene: TRBV7-9; abundance: many; d_gene: -; j_gene: TRBJ2-2; CDR3nt: TGTGCCAGCAGCTCGGGACAGAACACCGGGGAGCTGTTTTTT; CDR3aa: CASSSGQNTGELFF
v_gene: TRBV27; abundance: few; d_gene: -; j_gene: TRBJ2-3; CDR3nt: TGTGCCAGCAGTTACGAGAGAAGCACAGATACGCAGTATTTT; CDR3aa: CASSYERSTDTQYF
v_gene: TRBV20-1; abundance: -; d_gene: -; j_gene: TRBJ2-3; CDR3nt: TGCAGTGCCGTCGGCGCGGCCCGTAGGGCAGATACGCAGTATTTT; CDR3aa: CSAVGAARRADTQYF
v_gene: TRBV28; abundance: few; d_gene: -; j_gene: TRBJ2-4; CDR3nt: TGTGCCAGCAGTTACTCCCCATTCGATCTCGGCGGTATAGCCAAAAACATTCAGTACTTC; CDR3aa: CASSYSPFDLGGIAKNIQYF
v_gene: TRBV5-1; abundance: few; d_gene: -; j_gene: TRBJ2-1; CDR3nt: TGCGCCAGCAGCCCCGGGGGTGCAGGCGGTCATGTTTGGATAATGCTGTTCTTC; CDR3aa: CASSPGGAGGHVWIMLFF
v_gene: TRBV4-3; abundance: -; d_gene: TRBD2; j_gene: TRBJ2-3; CDR3nt: TGCGCCAGCAGCCAAGATGGGCTAGCGGCTAGCACAGATACGCAGTATTTT; CDR3aa: CASSQDGLAASTDTQYF
v_gene: TRBV29-1; abundance: few; d_gene: TRBD1; j_gene: TRBJ1-4; CDR3nt: TGCAGCGTTCAAGACAGGGCGGGGAATGAAAAACTGTTTTTT; CDR3aa: CSVQDRAGNEKLFF
v_gene: TRBV20-1; abundance: many; d_gene: -; j_gene: TRBJ2-5; CDR3nt: TGCAGTGCTTTCCCTCGGAACGCACAAGAGACCCAGTACTTC; CDR3aa: CSAFPRNAQETQYF
v_gene: TRBV4-2; abundance: -; d_gene: TRBD1; j_gene: TRBJ1-2; CDR3nt: TGTGCCAGCAGCTCTGATCAGGACAGGGTAAATGGCTACACCTTC; CDR3aa: CASSSDQDRVNGYTF
v_gene: TRBV7-3; abundance: few; d_gene: TRBD2; j_gene: TRBJ2-5; CDR3nt: TGTGCCAGCAGCAAAGGGTTCCGACTAGCGGGGGGGCAAGAGACCCAGTACTTC; CDR3aa: CASSKGFRLAGGQETQYF
v_gene: TRBV7-9; abundance: -; d_gene: TRBD1; j_gene: TRBJ2-1; CDR3nt: TGTGCCAGCAGTTTCAATCCGGGACAGGCGAGTAGTGAGCAGTTCTTC; CDR3aa: CASSFNPGQASSEQFF
v_gene: TRBV6-2/TRBV6-3; abundance: many; d_gene: -; j_gene: TRBJ2-1; CDR3nt: TGTGCCAGCAGTTACGGAGAAACGGGTGAGCAGTTCTTC; CDR3aa: CASSYGETGEQFF
v_gene: TRBV7-9; abundance: few; d_gene: TRBD2; j_gene: TRBJ2-4; CDR3nt: TGTGCCAGCAGTCGGGTTAGCGGGGAGAACAAAAACATTCAGTACTTC; CDR3aa: CASSRVSGENKNIQYF
v_gene: TRBV20-1; abundance: -; d_gene: TRBD2; j_gene: TRBJ2-3; CDR3nt: TGCAGTGCCGGAGCGGGAAGGTGTGACACAGATACGCAGTATTTT; CDR3aa: CSAGAGRCDTDTQYF
v_gene: TRBV6-6; abundance: -; d_gene: -; j_gene: TRBJ1-5; CDR3nt: TGTGCCAGCAGTTATGAGACGGCCGGTCAGCCCCAGCATTTT; CDR3aa: CASSYETAGQPQHF
v_gene: TRBV15; abundance: -; d_gene: TRBD1; j_gene: TRBJ2-7; CDR3nt: TGTGCCACCAGCAGAGATCCGGACAGGGATTACGAGCAGTACTTC; CDR3aa: CATSRDPDRDYEQYF
v_gene: TRBV12-3/TRBV12-4; abundance: many; d_gene: TRBD1; j_gene: TRBJ2-5; CDR3nt: TGTGCCAGCAGGTCGACGGGACAGTACCAAGAGACCCAGTACTTC; CDR3aa: CASRSTGQYQETQYF
v_gene: TRBV10-1; abundance: -; d_gene: -; j_gene: TRBJ2-3; CDR3nt: TGCGCCAGCAGTGAGTCTCGGGGTGGGGGCGATACGCAGTATTTT; CDR3aa: CASSESRGGGDTQYF
v_gene: TRBV6-6; abundance: -; d_gene: -; j_gene: TRBJ2-7; CDR3nt: TGTGCCAGCAGTCAAACCGGGACGGACTCCTACGAGCAGTACTTC; CDR3aa: CASSQTGTDSYEQYF
v_gene: TRBV7-2; abundance: -; d_gene: TRBD1; j_gene: TRBJ2-7; CDR3nt: TGTGCCGGCAGCTTACAGGGGTCCCACTACGAGCAGTACTTC; CDR3aa: CAGSLQGSHYEQYF
v_gene: TRBV20-1; abundance: -; d_gene: -; j_gene: TRBJ2-1; CDR3nt: TGCAGTGCTGGCAGTTCGGAGGTACCAAGGGGAAATGAGCAGTTCTTC; CDR3aa: CSAGSSEVPRGNEQFF
v_gene: TRBV29-1; abundance: -; d_gene: -; j_gene: TRBJ1-4; CDR3nt: TGCAGCATTATCGGGGGTCCGGCGGAAAAACTGTTTTTT; CDR3aa: CSIIGGPAEKLFF